This paragraph covers one T cell receptor beta chain sequence. Its antigen is still unknown. Using RNA transcripts as the source, TCR beta CDR3 regions were amplified. The HTBI primer set was used in a first-round RT-PCR of the TCR CDR3. TCRdb processed the multiplex PCR reads anew with MiXCR; each CDR3 protein has one entry. The sample carries roughly 500,000 distinct CDR3 sequences, roughly a quarter recorded once. This sample is drawn from a study of T cells in Graves' hyperthyroidism and ophthalmopathy. Whole-study context: The blood sample was taken at first diagnosis, before treatment began. The study, taken as a whole, reports: From stable hyperthyroidism, ophthalmopathy was separated by a 13 V-J model. Most thyroid clonotypes with frequency above 0.001 were detected in blood.

The V and J ends lost 3 bases and 5 bases respectively, with 13 bases between them. The germline CDR1 and CDR2 sequences are WNHNN and SYGVQD (reference sequence). The CDR3 is 14 residues long. The sequenced sample consisted of blood. J is TRBJ2-5 and V is TRBV10-1; D not certain. The clonotype comes from a woman between 25 and 40 years old with Graves' ophthalmopathy. The CDR3 DNA reads TGCGCCAGCAGTGATACGGGCCAGCCCGAGACCCAGTACTTC. Its translation is CASSDTGQPETQYF.